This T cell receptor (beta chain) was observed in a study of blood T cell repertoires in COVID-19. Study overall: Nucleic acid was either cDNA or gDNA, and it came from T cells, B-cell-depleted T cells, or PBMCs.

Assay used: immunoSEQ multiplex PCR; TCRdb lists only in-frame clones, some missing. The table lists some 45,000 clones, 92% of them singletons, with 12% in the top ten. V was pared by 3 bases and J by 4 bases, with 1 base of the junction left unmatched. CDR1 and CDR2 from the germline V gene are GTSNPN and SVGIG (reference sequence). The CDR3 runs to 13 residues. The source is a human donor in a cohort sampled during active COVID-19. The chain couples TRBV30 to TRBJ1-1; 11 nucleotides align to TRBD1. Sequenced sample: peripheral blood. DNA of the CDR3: TGTGCCTGGAGGGGGACAGGGGGCACTGAAGCTTTCTTT. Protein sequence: CAWRGTGGTEAFF. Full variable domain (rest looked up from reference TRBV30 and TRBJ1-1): SQTIHQWPATLVQPVGSPLSLECTVEGTSNPNLYWYRQAAGRGLQLLFYSVGIGQISSEVPQNLSASRPQDRQFILSSKKLLLSDSGFYLCAWRGTGGTEAFFGQGTRLTVV.